These 22 T cell receptor beta chains originate from one sample sequenced in a study of blood T cells in healthy people across ages. For the second PCR, which ran for roughly 6 to 12 cycles, a sample-barcoded 5' primer and a J-beta primer mix were used. TCRdb passed the 5' RACE reads through MiXCR, listing each CDR3 protein once. The sample has 2 million or so distinct CDR3 sequences, around 48% seen once. Sequenced input: blood. The receptors stem from a woman aged 40 to 49 in good health.

The rearrangement links TRBV12-3 or TRBV12-4 to TRBJ2-7; a weak D match, TRBD2 (6 bases). There are 16 residues in the CDR3. V dropped 5 bases and J dropped 2 bases, with 19 bases sitting between them. CDR3 DNA: TGTGCCAGCAGTCCCCCCTTTTGGGGGGAGACCTACGAGCAGTACTTC. Amino acid sequence: CASSPPFWGETYEQYF.

This clonotype has a handful of counts. The gene calls are TRBV10-3 and TRBJ1-4; D unresolved. The CDR3 length is 14 residues. CDR1 and CDR2 from the germline V gene are ENHRY and SYGVKD. Deletions cut 10 bases from V and 8 bases from J, with 20 bases between. CDR3 in amino acids: CATGVLWQTEKLFF. In DNA form, the CDR3 reads TGTGCCACCGGAGTCCTATGGCAGACGGAAAAACTGTTTTTT.

The rearrangement uses TRBV20-1 and TRBJ1-2, with a weak D call TRBD1 (6 bases). Germline lookup yields CDR1 DFQATT and CDR2 SNEGSKA (reference sequence). CDR3 length: 12 residues. CDR3 nucleotide sequence: TGCAGCGCTCCAGGGGTTTTCTATGGCTACACCTTC. Translation: CSAPGVFYGYTF.

V usage is TRBV4-3 and J usage is TRBJ1-2; 8 nucleotides match TRBD1. Germline assignment: CDR1 LGHNA and CDR2 YSLEER. The CDR3 spans 14 residues. Unmatched junction bases numbered 4, after V lost 5 bases and J lost 2 bases. Here the CDR3 reads CASSGQGINYGYTF. CDR3 nucleotide sequence: TGCGCCAGCAGCGGACAGGGAATCAACTATGGCTACACCTTC.

CDR3 sequence: CSAISGYNEQFF. Here the CDR3 DNA reads TGCAGTGCTATTAGCGGTTACAATGAGCAGTTCTTC. V and J are TRBV20-1 and TRBJ2-1; D might be TRBD2 (6 bases). The germline V gene has CDR1 DFQATT and CDR2 SNEGSKA (reference sequence). This CDR3 has 12 residues. Trimming cost V 4 bases and J 4 bases, with 8 bases left between them.

This clonotype was recorded only once. An end of the junction differs from the germline gene, which may be a read error. This chain joins TRBV2 and TRBJ2-1; D possibly corresponds to TRBD1 (5 bases). CDR3 length: 13 amino acids. Germline V gene data show CDR1 as SNHLY and CDR2 as FYNNEI. The CDR3 DNA is TGTACCAGCACAGGATTTTCCTACAATGAGCAGTTCTTC. Residues: CTSTGFSYNEQFF.

The chain uses TRBV6-2 or TRBV6-3 and TRBJ2-5, with TRBD2 identical over 13 bases. With 4 bases clipped from V and 2 bases from J, the junction kept 7 bases outside the gene matches. Germline V gene lookup returns CDR1 MNHEY and CDR2 SVGEGT. The CDR3 length is 17 residues. This CDR3 is CASSSLTSGGHQETQYF. In DNA, the CDR3 is TGTGCCAGCAGTTCCCTGACTAGCGGGGGGCATCAAGAGACCCAGTACTTC.

The V and J genes are TRBV27 and TRBJ2-4; D uncertain. V was trimmed by 5 bases and J by 0 bases, leaving 14 bases between them. There are 16 residues in the CDR3. CDR1 MNHEY and CDR2 SMNVEV come from the germline V gene (reference sequence). This CDR3 reads CASSPRVSLAKNIQYF. The CDR3 DNA reads as TGTGCCAGCAGTCCTCGGGTCTCCTTAGCCAAAAACATTCAGTACTTC.

The sample holds one count of this clonotype. V and J are TRBV6-5 and TRBJ1-2, with D possibly being TRBD1 (6 bases). This CDR3 is 14 amino acids long. CDR1 MNHEY and CDR2 SVGAGI come from the germline V gene. V lost 5 bases, J lost 4 bases, and 14 bases lay in between. The CDR3 is CASSDRQEGYGYTF. DNA for the CDR3: TGTGCCAGCAGTGACCGACAGGAAGGCTATGGCTACACCTTC.

V is TRBV4-1 and J is TRBJ2-5, with 8 bases lining up with TRBD1. V shed 0 bases, J shed 11 bases, and the junction held 11 bases outside the gene matches. The CDR3 loop spans 15 amino acids. Germline V gene lookup returns CDR1 MGHRA and CDR2 YSYEKL. CDR3 DNA: TGCGCCAGCAGCCAAGATGGCAGGGGGCTTAGGGGGCAGTACTTC. Protein: CASSQDGRGLRGQYF.

The chain recombines TRBV5-1 with TRBJ2-6; D gene unclear. The CDR3 consists of 17 residues. The germline gives CDR1 SGHRS, CDR2 YFSETQ. Between the trimmed V and J ends, which lost 3 bases and 0 bases, there was a span of 13 bases. The CDR3 DNA is TGCGCCAGCAGCTCGTTAAACGGAAACTCTGGGGCCAACGTCCTGACTTTC. The encoded protein is CASSSLNGNSGANVLTF.

This clonotype was recorded a few times. J is TRBJ1-5 and V is TRBV6-1; 8 nucleotides agree with TRBD1. After removal of 8 bases from V and 2 bases from J, the junction contained 5 bases not matched to a gene. The V gene's germline CDR1 is MNHNS and CDR2 SASEGT. The CDR3 has 14 amino acids. CDR3 bases: TGTGCCAGCCTTGGACAGGGTGGCAATCAGCCCCAGCATTTT. As protein: CASLGQGGNQPQHF.

This sequence joins TRBV15 and TRBJ2-2; D gene uncertain. The CDR3 covers 11 residues. CDR1 is LNHNV and CDR2 is YYDKDF in the germline V gene (reference sequence). The germline V and J ends were trimmed by 4 bases and 4 bases, with 1 base remaining between them. The CDR3 DNA is TGTGCCACCAGCACCACCGGGGAGCTGTTTTTT. Amino acids: CATSTTGELFF.

This sequence joins TRBV20-1 and TRBJ2-1; the match to TRBD1 covers 8 bases. The germline V gene has CDR1 DFQATT and CDR2 SNEGSKA (reference sequence). The CDR3 extends over 14 amino acids. V shed 6 bases, J shed 5 bases, and the junction held 9 bases outside the gene matches. The CDR3: CSARDRKFNNEQFF. The CDR3 DNA reads as TGCAGTGCGCGGGACAGGAAGTTTAACAATGAGCAGTTCTTC.

The rearrangement uses TRBV20-1 and TRBJ1-6, with D possibly being TRBD1 (5 bases). Trimming took 5 bases from V and 4 from J, leaving 18 bases between them. The germline gives CDR1 DFQATT, CDR2 SNEGSKA (reference sequence). The CDR3 spans 16 residues. CDR3 sequence reads: CSALAIPGRYNSPLHF. CDR3 coding DNA: TGCAGTGCTCTTGCTATACCGGGACGTTATAATTCACCCCTCCACTTT.

The chain joins TRBV4-3 to TRBJ2-1; D may match TRBD1 or TRBD2 (5 bases each). V lost 3 bases and J lost 4, with 25 bases in between. The V gene's germline CDR1 is LGHNA and CDR2 YSLEER. The CDR3 extends over 19 amino acids. The CDR3 here is CASSHAQGGPRELYNEQFF. The CDR3 bases are TGCGCCAGCAGCCACGCACAAGGTGGTCCCAGGGAGCTTTACAATGAGCAGTTCTTC.

The CDR3 protein is CASSQVAGNEETQYF. The DNA for the CDR3 is TGTGCCAGCAGCCAAGTAGCGGGAAACGAAGAGACCCAGTACTTC. The J gene is TRBJ2-4, the V gene TRBV3-1; 8 bases match TRBD2. The J call may not be correct, given that the DNA end is closer to TRBJ2-5. Per germline, CDR1 LGHDT and CDR2 YNNKEL (reference sequence). The CDR3 is made up of 15 amino acids.

This clonotype has more than one count but fewer than ten. The CDR3 DNA reads as TGTGCCAGCAGCTTTGGGGGGTCGTATAGCAATCAGCCCCAGCATTTT. This codes for CASSFGGSYSNQPQHF. The rearrangement uses TRBV7-8 and TRBJ1-5; D may be TRBD1 (5 bases). V dropped 3 bases and J dropped 0 bases, with 12 bases sitting between them. CDR1 is SGHVS and CDR2 is FQNEAQ in the germline V gene. The CDR3 loop spans 16 amino acids.

As to this clonotype: One end of the junction does not line up with germline, which may come from a read error. This sequence joins TRBV7-2 and TRBJ2-1, with D unclear. Germline loops: CDR1 SGHTA, CDR2 FQGNSA. The CDR3 length is 14 residues. CDR3 nucleotide sequence: TGTGCCAGCAGGGGCCTCGGGTTCTACAATGAGCAGTCCTTC. This codes for CASRGLGFYNEQSF.

The chain is built from TRBV25-1 and TRBJ1-1, with D possibly being TRBD1 (6 bases). This CDR3 is built from 15 residues. Deletions cut 3 bases from V and 1 base from J, with 12 bases between. Germline assignment: CDR1 MGHDK and CDR2 SYGVNS. The CDR3 is CASSDPGTRNTEAFF. The CDR3 bases are TGTGCCAGCAGTGACCCGGGGACAAGGAACACTGAAGCTTTCTTT.

This chain connects TRBV27 to TRBJ2-5; 7 nucleotides align to TRBD1. Trimming took 3 bases from V and 11 from J; bases not matched to a gene: 15. Germline V CDR1 and CDR2: MNHEY, SMNVEV (reference sequence). The CDR3 covers 15 residues. The CDR3 here is CASSFGQAPYNEQYF. For the CDR3, the DNA is TGTGCCAGCAGTTTCGGACAGGCTCCCTACAATGAGCAGTACTTC.

V is TRBV7-2 and J is TRBJ1-6; 9 bases agree with TRBD1. The CDR3 runs to 16 residues. V lost 5 bases, J lost 11 bases, and 13 bases stayed unmatched. CDR1 is SGHTA and CDR2 is FQGNSA in the germline V gene. CDR3 residues: CASSHTPGQGGPPLHF. The CDR3 DNA sequence: TGTGCCAGCAGCCACACCCCGGGACAGGGCGGACCACCCCTCCACTTT.